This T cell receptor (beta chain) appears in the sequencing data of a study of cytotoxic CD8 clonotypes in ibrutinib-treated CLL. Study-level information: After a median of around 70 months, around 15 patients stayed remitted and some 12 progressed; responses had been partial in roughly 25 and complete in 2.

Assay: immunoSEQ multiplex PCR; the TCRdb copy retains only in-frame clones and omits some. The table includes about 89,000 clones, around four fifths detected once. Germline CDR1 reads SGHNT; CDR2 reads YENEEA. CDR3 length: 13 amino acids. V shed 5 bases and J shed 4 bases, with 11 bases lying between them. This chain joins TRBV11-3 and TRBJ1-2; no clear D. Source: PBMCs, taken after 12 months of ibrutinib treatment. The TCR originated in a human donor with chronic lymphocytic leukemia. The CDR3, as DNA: TGTGCCAGCAGCCTGGACGGTCGCTATGGCTACACCTTC. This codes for CASSLDGRYGYTF.